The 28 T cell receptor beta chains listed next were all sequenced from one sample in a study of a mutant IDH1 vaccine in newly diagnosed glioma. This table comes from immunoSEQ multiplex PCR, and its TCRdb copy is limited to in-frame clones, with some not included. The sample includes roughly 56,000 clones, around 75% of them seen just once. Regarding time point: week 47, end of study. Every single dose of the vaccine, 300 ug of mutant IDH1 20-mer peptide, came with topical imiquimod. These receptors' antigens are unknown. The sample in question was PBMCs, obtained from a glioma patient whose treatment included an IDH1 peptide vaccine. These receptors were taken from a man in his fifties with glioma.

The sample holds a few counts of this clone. The CDR3 nucleotides are TGCGCCAGCAGTGAAGGGGGCCGGGATGAAAAACTGTTTTTT. This gives the protein CASSEGGRDEKLFF. V gene TRBV10-1 combines with J gene TRBJ1-4; 7 bases fit TRBD1. The germline CDR1 and CDR2 sequences are WNHNN and SYGVQD (reference sequence). V lost 3 bases, J lost 6 bases, and 4 bases stayed unmatched. CDR3 length: 14 residues.

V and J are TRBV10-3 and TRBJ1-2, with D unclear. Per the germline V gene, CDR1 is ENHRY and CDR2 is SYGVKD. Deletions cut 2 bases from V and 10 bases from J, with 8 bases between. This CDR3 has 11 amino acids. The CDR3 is CAISEQGLYTF. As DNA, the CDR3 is TGTGCCATCAGTGAGCAAGGTCTCTACACCTTC.

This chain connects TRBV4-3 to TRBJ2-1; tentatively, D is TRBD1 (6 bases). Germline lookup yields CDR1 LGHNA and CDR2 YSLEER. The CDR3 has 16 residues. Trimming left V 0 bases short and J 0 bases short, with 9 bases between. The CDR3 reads CASSQDRTASYNEQFF. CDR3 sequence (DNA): TGCGCCAGCAGCCAAGATAGGACAGCCTCCTACAATGAGCAGTTCTTC.

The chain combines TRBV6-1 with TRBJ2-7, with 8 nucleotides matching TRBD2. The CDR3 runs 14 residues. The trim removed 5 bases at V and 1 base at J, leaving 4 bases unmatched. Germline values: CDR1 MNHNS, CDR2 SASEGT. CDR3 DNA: TGTGCCAGCAGTAGCGGGGGCGCGTCCTACGAGCAGTACTTC. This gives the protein CASSSGGASYEQYF.

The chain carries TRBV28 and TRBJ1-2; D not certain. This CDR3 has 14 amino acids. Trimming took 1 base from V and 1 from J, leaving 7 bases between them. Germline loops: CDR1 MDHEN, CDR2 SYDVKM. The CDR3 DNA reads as TGTGCCAGCAGTTTATCTGGCGGTAACTATGGCTACACCTTC. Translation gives CASSLSGGNYGYTF.

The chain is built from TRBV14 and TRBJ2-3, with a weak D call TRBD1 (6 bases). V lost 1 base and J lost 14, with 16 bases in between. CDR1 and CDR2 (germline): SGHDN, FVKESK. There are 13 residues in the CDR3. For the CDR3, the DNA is TGTGCCAGCAGCCAAGCATCGGACTTGGGGGCGTATTTT. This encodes CASSQASDLGAYF.

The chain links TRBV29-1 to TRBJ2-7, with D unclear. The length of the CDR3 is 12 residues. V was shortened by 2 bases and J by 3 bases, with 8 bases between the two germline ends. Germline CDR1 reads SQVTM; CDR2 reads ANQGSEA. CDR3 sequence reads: CSVEKSGYEQYF. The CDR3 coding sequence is TGCAGCGTTGAAAAGTCGGGCTACGAGCAGTACTTC.

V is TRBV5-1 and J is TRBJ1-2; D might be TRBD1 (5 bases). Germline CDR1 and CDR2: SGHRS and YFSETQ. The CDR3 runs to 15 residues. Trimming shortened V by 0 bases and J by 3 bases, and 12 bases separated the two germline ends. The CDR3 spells CASSLGGAGDYGYTF. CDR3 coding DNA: TGCGCCAGCAGCTTGGGAGGGGCAGGCGACTATGGCTACACCTTC.

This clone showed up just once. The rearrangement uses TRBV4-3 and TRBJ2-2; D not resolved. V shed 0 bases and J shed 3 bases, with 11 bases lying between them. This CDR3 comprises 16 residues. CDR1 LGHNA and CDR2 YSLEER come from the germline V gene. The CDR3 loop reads CASSQEPRADTGELFF. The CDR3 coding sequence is TGCGCCAGCAGCCAAGAACCCCGGGCGGACACCGGGGAGCTGTTTTTT.

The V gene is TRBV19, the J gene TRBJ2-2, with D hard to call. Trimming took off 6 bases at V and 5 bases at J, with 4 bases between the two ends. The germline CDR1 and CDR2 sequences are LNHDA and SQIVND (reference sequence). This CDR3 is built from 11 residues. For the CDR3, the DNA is TGTGCCAGTAGGGGGACCGGGGAGCTGTTTTTT. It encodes CASRGTGELFF.

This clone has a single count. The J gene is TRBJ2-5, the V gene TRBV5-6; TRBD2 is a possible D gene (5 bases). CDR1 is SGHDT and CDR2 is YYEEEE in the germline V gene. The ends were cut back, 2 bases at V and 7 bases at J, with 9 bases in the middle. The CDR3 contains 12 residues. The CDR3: CASSLRTATQYF. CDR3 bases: TGTGCCAGCAGCTTAAGGACTGCGACCCAGTACTTC.

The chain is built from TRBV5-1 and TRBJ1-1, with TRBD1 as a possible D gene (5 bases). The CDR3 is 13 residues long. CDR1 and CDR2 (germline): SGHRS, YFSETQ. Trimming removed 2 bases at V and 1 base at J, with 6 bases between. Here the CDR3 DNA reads TGCGCCAGCAGCTTTACAGGGAACACTGAAGCTTTCTTT. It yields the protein CASSFTGNTEAFF.

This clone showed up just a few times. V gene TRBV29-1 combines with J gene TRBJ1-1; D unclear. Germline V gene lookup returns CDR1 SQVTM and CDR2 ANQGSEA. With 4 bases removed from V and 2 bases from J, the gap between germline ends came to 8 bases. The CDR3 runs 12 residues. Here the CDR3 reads CSVGRANTEAFF. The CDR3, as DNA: TGCAGCGTTGGTAGGGCTAACACTGAAGCTTTCTTT. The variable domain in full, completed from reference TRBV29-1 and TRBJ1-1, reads SAVISQKPSRDICQRGTSLTIQCQVDSQVTMMFWYRQQPGQSLTLIATANQGSEATYESGFVIDKFPISRPNLTFSTLTVSNMSPEDSSIYLCSVGRANTEAFFGQGTRLTVV.

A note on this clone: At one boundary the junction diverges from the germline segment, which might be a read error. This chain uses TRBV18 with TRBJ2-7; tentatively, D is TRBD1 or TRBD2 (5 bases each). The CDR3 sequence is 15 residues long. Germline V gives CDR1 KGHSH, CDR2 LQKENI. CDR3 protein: CASSPGGLQGEQLIF. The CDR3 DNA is TGTGCCAGCTCACCTGGGGGATTGCAGGGAGAACAGCTCATCTTC.

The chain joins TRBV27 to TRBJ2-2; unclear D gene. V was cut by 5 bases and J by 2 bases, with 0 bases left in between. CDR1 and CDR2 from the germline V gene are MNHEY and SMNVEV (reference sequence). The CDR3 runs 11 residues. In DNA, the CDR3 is TGTGCCAGCAGTAACACCGGGGAGCTGTTTTTT. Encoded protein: CASSNTGELFF.

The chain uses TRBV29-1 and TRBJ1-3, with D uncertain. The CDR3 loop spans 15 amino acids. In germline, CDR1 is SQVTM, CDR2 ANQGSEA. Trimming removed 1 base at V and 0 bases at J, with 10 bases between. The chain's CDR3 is CSVEAPRGSGNTIYF. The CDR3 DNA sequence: TGCAGCGTTGAAGCCCCCCGGGGCTCTGGAAACACCATATATTTT.

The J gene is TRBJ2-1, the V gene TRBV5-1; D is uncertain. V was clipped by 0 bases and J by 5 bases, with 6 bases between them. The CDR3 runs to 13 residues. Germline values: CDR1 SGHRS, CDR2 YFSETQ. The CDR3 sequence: CASSLARNNEQFF. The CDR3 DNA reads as TGCGCCAGCAGCTTGGCCAGAAACAATGAGCAGTTCTTC.

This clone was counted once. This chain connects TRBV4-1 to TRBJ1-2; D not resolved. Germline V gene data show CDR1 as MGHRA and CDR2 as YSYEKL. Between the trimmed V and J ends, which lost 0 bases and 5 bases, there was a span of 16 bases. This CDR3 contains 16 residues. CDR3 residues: CASSQEARVTRYGYTF. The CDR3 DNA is TGCGCCAGCAGCCAAGAGGCACGGGTGACCAGATATGGCTACACCTTC.

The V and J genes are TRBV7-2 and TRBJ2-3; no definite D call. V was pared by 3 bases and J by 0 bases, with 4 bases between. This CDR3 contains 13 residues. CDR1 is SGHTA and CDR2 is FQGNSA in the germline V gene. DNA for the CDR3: TGTGCCAGCAGCTTTCAGAGCACAGATACGCAGTATTTT. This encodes CASSFQSTDTQYF.

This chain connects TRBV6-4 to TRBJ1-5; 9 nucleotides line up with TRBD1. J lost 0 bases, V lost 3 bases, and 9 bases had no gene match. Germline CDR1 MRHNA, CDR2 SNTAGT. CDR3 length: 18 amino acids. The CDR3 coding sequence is TGTGCCAGCAGTGATAGGAGCCGGGACAGGGATAGCAATCAGCCCCAGCATTTT. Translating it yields CASSDRSRDRDSNQPQHF.

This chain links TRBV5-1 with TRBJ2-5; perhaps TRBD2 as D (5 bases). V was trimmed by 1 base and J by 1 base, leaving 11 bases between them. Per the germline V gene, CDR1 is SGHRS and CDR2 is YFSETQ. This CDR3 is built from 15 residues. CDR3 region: CASSLLAQAQETQYF. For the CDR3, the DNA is TGCGCCAGCAGCTTGCTAGCCCAGGCCCAAGAGACCCAGTACTTC.

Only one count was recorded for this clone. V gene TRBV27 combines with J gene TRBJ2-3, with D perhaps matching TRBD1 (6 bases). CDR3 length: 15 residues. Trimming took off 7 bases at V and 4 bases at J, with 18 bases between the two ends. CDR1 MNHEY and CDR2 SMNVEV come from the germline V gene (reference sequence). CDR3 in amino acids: CASTFRGNAADTQYF. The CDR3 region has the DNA TGTGCCAGCACTTTTAGGGGGAATGCGGCAGATACGCAGTATTTT.

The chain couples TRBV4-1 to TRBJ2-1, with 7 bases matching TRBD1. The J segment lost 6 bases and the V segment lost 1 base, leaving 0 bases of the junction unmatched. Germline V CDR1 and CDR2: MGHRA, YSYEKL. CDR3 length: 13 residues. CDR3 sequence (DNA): TGCGCCAGCAGCCAAGGGGACAGCAATGAGCAGTTCTTC. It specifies CASSQGDSNEQFF.

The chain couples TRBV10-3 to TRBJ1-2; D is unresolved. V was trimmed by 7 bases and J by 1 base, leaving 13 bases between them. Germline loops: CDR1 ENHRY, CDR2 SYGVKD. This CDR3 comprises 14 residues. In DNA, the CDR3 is TGTGCCATCAACTCAGGCGGGATTAACTATGGCTACACCTTC. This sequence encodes CAINSGGINYGYTF.

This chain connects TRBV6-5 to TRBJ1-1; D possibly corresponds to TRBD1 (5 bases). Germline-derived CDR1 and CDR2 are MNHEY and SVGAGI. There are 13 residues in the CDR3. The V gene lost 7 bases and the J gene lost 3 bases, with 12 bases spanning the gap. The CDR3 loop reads CASTTEGYTEAFF. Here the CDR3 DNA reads TGTGCCAGCACTACGGAGGGGTACACTGAAGCTTTCTTT.

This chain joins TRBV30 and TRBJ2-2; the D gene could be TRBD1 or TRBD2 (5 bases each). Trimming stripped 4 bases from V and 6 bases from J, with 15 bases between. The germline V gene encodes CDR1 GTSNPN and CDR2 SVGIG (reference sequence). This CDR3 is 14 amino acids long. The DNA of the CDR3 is TGTGCCTGGAAACAGGCGAGGGTGGCCGGGGAGCTGTTTTTT. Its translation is CAWKQARVAGELFF.

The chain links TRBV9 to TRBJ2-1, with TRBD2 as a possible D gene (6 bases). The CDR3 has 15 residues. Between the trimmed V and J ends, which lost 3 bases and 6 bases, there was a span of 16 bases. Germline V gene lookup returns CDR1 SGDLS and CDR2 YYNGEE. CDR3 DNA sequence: TGTGCCAGCAGCGCCCTGACTAGTGCCCCCAATGAGCAGTTCTTC. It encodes CASSALTSAPNEQFF. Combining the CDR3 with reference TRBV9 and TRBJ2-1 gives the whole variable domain DSGVTQTPKHLITATGQRVTLRCSPRSGDLSVYWYQQSLDQGLQFLIQYYNGEERAKGNILERFSAQQFPDLHSELNLSSLELGDSALYFCASSALTSAPNEQFFGPGTRLTVL.

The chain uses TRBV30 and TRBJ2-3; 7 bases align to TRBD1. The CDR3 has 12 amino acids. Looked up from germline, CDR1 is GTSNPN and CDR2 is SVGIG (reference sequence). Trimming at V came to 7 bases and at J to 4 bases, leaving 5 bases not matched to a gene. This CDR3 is CASSGTADTQYF. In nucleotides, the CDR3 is TGTGCCTCCTCCGGGACAGCAGATACGCAGTATTTT.